Each of the 10 T cell receptor beta chains below was sequenced from the same sample in a study of regulatory T cells in long-lasting Graves disease. As to time point: newly diagnosed GD, antithyroid drugs for less than 3 months. The TCR library was made from RNA that had been extracted from PBMCs in TRIzol. CDR3-region Arm-PCR and iRepertoire HTBI primers produced the TCR beta libraries. MiXCR was run by TCRdb on the multiplex PCR reads, yielding one entry per CDR3 protein. This table has a few hundred thousand distinct CDR3 sequences, 16% appearing once. The same data also contributed to another study, on T cells in Graves' hyperthyroidism and ophthalmopathy.

The starting material was peripheral blood mononuclear cells (PBMCs), obtained at new diagnosis, from a patient treated with antithyroid drugs. The receptor source for this set is a woman aged 18-35 years with Graves disease.

The V gene is TRBV4-2, the J gene TRBJ2-7; 7 nucleotides match TRBD1. J gave up 6 bases and V 4 bases, and 9 bases lay outside the gene matches. The CDR3 totals 14 residues. Per germline, CDR1 LGHNA and CDR2 YNFKEQ. The CDR3 DNA sequence: TGTGCCAGCAGCCGCCCGGGACAGCCTTCCGAGCAGTACTTC. This gives the protein CASSRPGQPSEQYF.

This clonotype appeared many times. This sequence joins TRBV6-1 and TRBJ2-5, with a tentative D call TRBD2 (5 bases). Germline CDR1 and CDR2: MNHNS and SASEGT. V shed 4 bases and J shed 2 bases, with 11 bases lying between them. The CDR3 contains 14 residues. CDR3: CASSVGIAQETQYF. The CDR3 bases are TGTGCCAGCAGTGTCGGGATAGCGCAAGAGACCCAGTACTTC.

In this sample, this clonotype turned up many times. This rearrangement joins TRBV9 to TRBJ2-3; D unclear. The CDR3 is made up of 14 amino acids. The V gene lost 3 bases and the J gene lost 4 bases, with 12 bases spanning the gap. Germline CDR1 SGDLS, CDR2 YYNGEE. CDR3 DNA sequence: TGTGCCAGCAGCGCCACCCCGTACCCAGATACGCAGTATTTT. Translating it yields CASSATPYPDTQYF.

There are many counts of this clonotype. V and J are TRBV20-1 and TRBJ2-1; 14 bases fit TRBD2. The germline CDR1 and CDR2 sequences are DFQATT and SNEGSKA (reference sequence). There are 16 residues in the CDR3. J gave up 6 bases and V 4 bases, and 8 bases lay outside the gene matches. Written as DNA, the CDR3 is TGCAGTGCTACGGGACTAGCGGGAGAGGGGGGCAATGAGCAGTTCTTC. Translation: CSATGLAGEGGNEQFF.

This clonotype was seen a few times. The gene calls are TRBV6-4 and TRBJ1-3, with D possibly TRBD1 on 5 matching bases. The CDR3 is made up of 15 amino acids. The germline V and J ends were trimmed by 5 bases and 7 bases, with 18 bases remaining between them. Germline CDR1 reads MRHNA; CDR2 reads SNTAGT. CDR3 in DNA: TGTGCCAGCAGTTACCTAATGGACCGGGGGAACACCATATATTTT. Protein sequence: CASSYLMDRGNTIYF.

There are many counts of this clonotype. This rearrangement joins TRBV20-1 to TRBJ1-6; D is uncertain. From germline, CDR1 is DFQATT and CDR2 SNEGSKA (reference sequence). Trimming left V 3 bases short and J 4 bases short, with 7 bases between. The CDR3 is made up of 13 amino acids. In DNA form, the CDR3 reads TGCAGTGCTAGCGAGACATATAATTCACCCCTCCACTTT. Protein sequence: CSASETYNSPLHF.

The chain joins TRBV5-1 to TRBJ2-2, with D unresolved. The CDR3 totals 15 residues. Looked up from germline, CDR1 is SGHRS and CDR2 is YFSETQ. Trimming left V 1 base short and J 5 bases short, with 12 bases between. Here the CDR3 DNA reads TGCGCCAGCAGCTTGAGCGTCGGACGGACCGGGGAGCTGTTTTTT. Translated: CASSLSVGRTGELFF.

Ten or more counts support this clonotype. This chain connects TRBV2 to TRBJ2-5; the match to TRBD2 covers 9 bases. Trimming took 4 bases from V and 2 from J; bases not matched to a gene: 2. CDR1 and CDR2 from the germline V gene are SNHLY and FYNNEI. The CDR3 extends over 14 amino acids. CDR3 coding DNA: TGTGCCAGCAGTGTTGCGGGAGGGCAAGAGACCCAGTACTTC. Its protein is CASSVAGGQETQYF.

With respect to this clonotype: With a much larger clone just one base away, this may be a read error. The chain carries TRBV12-3 or TRBV12-4 and TRBJ2-5; TRBD2 agrees at 14 bases. The J call may be wrong; the DNA end is better matched by TRBJ2-1. CDR3 length: 18 residues. The CDR3 coding sequence is TGTGCCAGCAGTTTCGTGGGACTAGCGGGAGAGGGCTACAATGAGCAGTTCTTC. It yields the protein CASSFVGLAGEGYNEQFF.

V is TRBV19 and J is TRBJ2-1, with D perhaps TRBD1 (8 bases). The CDR3 is 15 amino acids. Trimming removed 4 bases at V and 5 bases at J, with 15 bases between. Germline V CDR1 and CDR2: LNHDA, SQIVND (reference sequence). The CDR3 coding sequence is TGTGCCAGTAGTACCCGGACAGGGACTAACAATGAGCAGTTCTTC. It translates to CASSTRTGTNNEQFF.